The rows below give T cell receptor beta chains drawn from one sample of a study of blood T cell repertoires in COVID-19. Produced via immunoSEQ multiplex PCR; TCRdb's table is partial and in-frame only. The repertoire holds 200,000 to 250,000 clones, with 80% to 85% as singletons. Sequencing was done on a sample of peripheral blood. These receptors all come from a woman in her 30s who had recovered from COVID-19. The CDR3 runs from the conserved cysteine through the conserved F or W. The D gene is left open where the match is weak. Not every row has a clone size; where given, it reads once, few, many or a size class.

TRBD1	NA	TRBJ1-5	TRBV28	TGTGCCAGCAGTTTAGGATTAGGGGGCCGGGGTCAGCCCCAGCATTTT	CASSLGLGGRGQPQHF
TRBD2	NA	TRBJ2-1	TRBV11-2	TGTGCCAGCAGCTTAGAACTAGCGGGAGGTTTCGGTGAGCAGTTCTTC	CASSLELAGGFGEQFF
NA	NA	TRBJ2-7	TRBV9	TGTGCCAGCAGCGTACTGGAGGGCTCCTACGAGCAGTACTTC	CASSVLEGSYEQYF
NA	NA	TRBJ2-3	TRBV30	TGTGCCTGGAGTGCCACTTCAGGGCTGCGTGTTACGCAGTATTTT	CAWSATSGLRVTQYF
TRBD1	many	TRBJ1-5	TRBV27	TGTGCCAGCAATCCAGGGGGTTATTTTTTTGGCAATCAGCCCCAGCATTTT	CASNPGGYFFGNQPQHF
NA	NA	TRBJ1-2	TRBV18	TGTGCCAGCTCACCTTCGCCAGGGGATCACTATGGCTACACCTTC	CASSPSPGDHYGYTF
TRBD2	NA	TRBJ2-2	TRBV12-3/TRBV12-4	TGTGCTGGGAGGGAGCAAACCGGGGAGCTGTTTTTT	CAGREQTGELFF
NA	NA	TRBJ1-2	TRBV27	TGTGCCAGCAGTTTATCGCGGGGGCTGGGCTATGGCTACACCTTC	CASSLSRGLGYGYTF
TRBD2	NA	TRBJ2-2	TRBV10-3	TGTGCCATCAGTGAGCCAACTAGCGGGACCTCCACCGGGGAGCTGTTTTTT	CAISEPTSGTSTGELFF
NA	many	TRBJ1-1	TRBV19	TGTGCCACCAGAACACAGGGATGGACTGAAGCTTTCTTT	CATRTQGWTEAFF
TRBD1	NA	TRBJ2-2	TRBV10-1	TGCGCCAGCAGTGGAGGGACAGGGGCTAACACCGGGGAGCTGTTTTTT	CASSGGTGANTGELFF
TRBD2	once	TRBJ2-3	TRBV28	TGTGCCAGCAGTTTATGGGCACTAGCGGGAGTAGTAGATACGCAGTATTTT	CASSLWALAGVVDTQYF
NA	NA	TRBJ2-5	TRBV27	TGTGCCAGCAGTTCACTAGCTAAAGAGACCCAGTACTTC	CASSSLAKETQYF
NA	NA	TRBJ2-5	TRBV28	TGTGCCAGCAGTTCGTTGGCGTGGCGACAGATCTCTAGGGGAGAGACCCAGTACTTC	CASSSLAWRQISRGETQYF
NA	few	TRBJ2-2	TRBV2	TGTGCCAGCAGTGAATACTTTAGTAACGGGGAGCTGTTTTTT	CASSEYFSNGELFF
NA	NA	TRBJ2-5	TRBV7-9	TGTGCCAGCAGCTGGAGCGAGACCCAGTACTTC	CASSWSETQYF
TRBD2	NA	TRBJ2-5	TRBV20-1	TGCAGTGCTAGTCGCCTAGCGGGAGTAGGAGAGACCCAGTACTTC	CSASRLAGVGETQYF
NA	NA	TRBJ2-6	TRBV7-6	TGTGCCAGCAGCTCGAGCCTGTCCTCTGGGGCCAACGTCCTGACTTTC	CASSSSLSSGANVLTF
TRBD1	few	TRBJ1-3	TRBV5-4	TGTGCCAGCAGCTTGGGACAGGGAATCTCTGGAAACACCATATATTTT	CASSLGQGISGNTIYF
TRBD2	NA	TRBJ2-2	TRBV19	TGTGCCAGTAGTATAACTAGCGGGTTTAACACCGGGGAGCTGTTTTTT	CASSITSGFNTGELFF
NA	NA	TRBJ2-3	TRBV5-1	TGCGCCAGCAGCCCGGGACTCCTCACAGATACGCAGTATTTT	CASSPGLLTDTQYF
TRBD2	NA	TRBJ2-5	TRBV14	TGTGCCAGCAGCCAAGACTGGGCGGGAGGGCCACGTGAGACCCAGTACTTC	CASSQDWAGGPRETQYF
TRBD2	NA	TRBJ2-7	TRBV28	TGTGCCAGCAGTTTTGCTAGCGGGAGGGGTAACGAGCAGTACTTC	CASSFASGRGNEQYF
TRBD1	once	TRBJ2-7	TRBV5-6	TGTGCCAGCAGCTTGAACGTCGGGACAGTCTCCCAAGAGCAGTACTTC	CASSLNVGTVSQEQYF
NA	NA	TRBJ2-7	TRBV9	TGTGCCAGCAGCCCAGGGTCCGGGTACGAGCAGTACTTC	CASSPGSGYEQYF
TRBD2	NA	TRBJ2-7	TRBV10-2	TGCGCCAGCAGTGAGGGACTAGCGGGAGTTTGGGAGCAGTACTTC	CASSEGLAGVWEQYF
TRBD1	few	TRBJ1-5	TRBV28	TGTGCCAGCCGAGACCGGACAGGGGAAGGCAATCAGCCCCAGCATTTT	CASRDRTGEGNQPQHF
TRBD2	NA	TRBJ2-7	TRBV5-1	TGCGCCAGCAGCCCTCTACTGACTAGCGGGAGGGCTCCCCACGAGCAGTACTTC	CASSPLLTSGRAPHEQYF
NA	NA	TRBJ2-2	TRBV24-1	TGTGCCATCCAAGGAACAGAGAACACCGGGGAGCTGTTTTTT	CAIQGTENTGELFF
TRBD1	once	TRBJ1-1	TRBV19	TGTGCCAGCCTCGGCCCGGGACAGGGAATTGAAGCTTTCTTT	CASLGPGQGIEAFF
NA	NA	TRBJ1-1	TRBV29-1	TGCAGCGTTATCGGCAGACTAAATACCTTCATGAACACTGAAGCTTTCTTT	CSVIGRLNTFMNTEAFF
TRBD2	NA	TRBJ2-1	TRBV5-1	TGCGCCAGCCGACTAGCGGGAGCTCTTAATGAGCAGTTCTTC	CASRLAGALNEQFF
TRBD2	NA	TRBJ2-1	TRBV6-1	TGTGCCAGCAGTGGAAGACTAGCGGGTCCTCCCCGGAATGAGCAGTTCTTC	CASSGRLAGPPRNEQFF
NA	NA	TRBJ2-7	TRBV6-5	TGTGCCAGCAGTCCTTCCTTGGCTGGCGAGCAGTACTTC	CASSPSLAGEQYF
NA	NA	TRBJ2-1	TRBV11-3	TGTGCCAGCAGCTCCGACTACAACAATGAGCAGTTCTTC	CASSSDYNNEQFF
TRBD2	NA	TRBJ2-1	TRBV2	TGTGCCAGCAGTGGGGGGACTAGCGGGAGTAGGGATGAGCAGTTCTTC	CASSGGTSGSRDEQFF
TRBD1	NA	TRBJ1-1	TRBV11-2	TGTGCCAGCAGCAGACAGGGGGACTATAATGAAGCTTTCTTT	CASSRQGDYNEAFF
NA	NA	TRBJ1-2	TRBV7-2	TGTGCCAGCAGCTTAACCGCAGGGGCGAACTATGGCTACACCTTC	CASSLTAGANYGYTF
NA	NA	TRBJ1-2	TRBV6-5	TGTGCCAGCAGTTACTCCCCAGGGGTATCCTATGGCTACACCTTC	CASSYSPGVSYGYTF
TRBD2	NA	TRBJ2-3	TRBV24-1	TGTGCCACCAGTGGTATATCGAGAGGACTAGCGGGAGTTACGCAGTATTTT	CATSGISRGLAGVTQYF
TRBD1	NA	TRBJ1-1	TRBV3-1/TRBV3-2	TGTGCCAGCAGCCAAGTTTGGACAGGGAACTTACCTGAAGCTTTCTTT	CASSQVWTGNLPEAFF
TRBD2	once	TRBJ2-1	TRBV9	TGTGCCAGCAGCGTCAGCGGGAGCTCCTACAATGAGCAGTTCTTC	CASSVSGSSYNEQFF
NA	NA	TRBJ1-2	TRBV5-1	TGCGCCAGCAGCTTGGAAAGCCGGAGGGCGGCAACCATGAACTATGGCTACACCTTC	CASSLESRRAATMNYGYTF
TRBD2	NA	TRBJ2-5	TRBV5-1	TGCGCCAGCAGCTTGGGGATCCAGCGGGGGTACCAAGAGACCCAGTACTTC	CASSLGIQRGYQETQYF
NA	NA	TRBJ1-2	TRBV12-3/TRBV12-4	TGTGCCAGCAGTATTACCAGGGGCGACGGCTACACCTTC	CASSITRGDGYTF
TRBD2	NA	TRBJ2-7	TRBV4-1	TGCGCCAGCAGCCAAGCCCAGCGGGGAACCTACGAGCAGTACTTC	CASSQAQRGTYEQYF
TRBD2	NA	TRBJ2-5	TRBV30	TGTGCCTGGGCTAGCGGGAGTGTGGAGACCCAGTACTTC	CAWASGSVETQYF
NA	NA	TRBJ1-5	TRBV12-5	TGTGCTAGTGGTTTTTCCCCCCTCCGGGGGGGTCCTCGACGGAATCGGCCCCAGCATTTT	CASGFSPLRGGPRRNRPQHF
NA	NA	TRBJ2-1	TRBV5-1	TGCGCCAGCAGCTTGGTTGTGACAGCCTCCTACAATGAGCAGTTCTTC	CASSLVVTASYNEQFF
TRBD1	NA	TRBJ1-6	TRBV2	TGTGCCAGCAGTGCAAGACAGGGAAGTAATTTTTCACCCCTCCACTTT	CASSARQGSNFSPLHF
TRBD2	NA	TRBJ2-1	TRBV6-4	TGTGCCAGCAGTGCCGGATACGGGAGGTCCCACAATGAGCAGTTCTTC	CASSAGYGRSHNEQFF
NA	few	TRBJ2-7	TRBV11-3	TGTGCCAGCAGTCACGGTGGTGAGCAGTACTTC	CASSHGGEQYF
TRBD1	NA	TRBJ1-1	TRBV2	TGTGCCAGCAGTGGCCGGGACAGGGCCACTGAAGCTTTCTTT	CASSGRDRATEAFF